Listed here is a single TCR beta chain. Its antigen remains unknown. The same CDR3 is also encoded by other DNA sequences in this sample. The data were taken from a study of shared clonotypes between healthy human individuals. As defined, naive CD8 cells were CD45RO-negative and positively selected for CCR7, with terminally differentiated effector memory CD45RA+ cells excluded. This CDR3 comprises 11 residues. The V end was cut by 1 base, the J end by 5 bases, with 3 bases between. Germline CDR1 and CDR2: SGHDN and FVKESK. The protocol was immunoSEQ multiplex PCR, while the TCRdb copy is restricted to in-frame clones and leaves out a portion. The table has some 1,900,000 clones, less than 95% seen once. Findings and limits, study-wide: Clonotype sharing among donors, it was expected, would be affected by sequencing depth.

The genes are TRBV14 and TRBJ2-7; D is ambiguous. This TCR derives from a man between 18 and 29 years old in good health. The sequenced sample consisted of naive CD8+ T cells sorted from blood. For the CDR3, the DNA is TGTGCCAGCAGCCAAGGTGACGAGCAGTACTTC. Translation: CASSQGDEQYF.